Listed here are 16 T cell receptor beta chains from one sample, sequenced in a study of blood T cell repertoires in COVID-19 (dated by TCRdb to 2020 to 2022). Library construction relied on the immunoSEQ multiplex PCR assay. TCRdb provides this immuneACCESS table in a form limited to in-frame rearrangements. Some clones are lacking; in checked studies, under half of them reflect an unresolved V gene, and why the rest are absent is not known. For this sample the table gives about 110,000 clones, of which about 85% were detected only once. The ten largest clones take up around 5.1% of the sample. The specimen was peripheral blood. All receptors come from a human donor in a cohort sampled during active COVID-19.

The chain is built from TRBV5-1 and TRBJ2-3; 9 bases are shared with TRBD1. The germline gives CDR1 SGHRS, CDR2 YFSETQ. V shed 4 bases, J shed 5 bases, and the junction held 5 bases outside the gene matches. The CDR3 runs 14 residues. CDR3 sequence: CASSGRQGGDTQYF. The CDR3, as DNA: TGCGCCAGCAGCGGAAGACAGGGGGGAGATACGCAGTATTTT.

The CDR3 is CASSGSRAVGTEAFF. The CDR3 coding sequence is TGCGCCAGCAGCGGGAGCCGAGCGGTGGGCACTGAAGCTTTCTTT. J is TRBJ1-1 and V is TRBV10-2; D gene ambiguous. Trimming took off 6 bases at V and 4 bases at J, with 18 bases between the two ends. Germline loops: CDR1 WSHSY, CDR2 SAAADI. This CDR3 contains 15 residues.

V is TRBV3-1 (or the pseudogene TRBV3-2) and J is TRBJ1-1; tentative D call: TRBD1 (5 bases). The CDR3 extends over 11 amino acids. Trimming removed 8 bases from V and 1 base from J, with 5 bases in between. Germline lookup yields CDR1 LGHDT and CDR2 YNNKEL (reference sequence). The CDR3 DNA follows: TGTGCCAGCCAGGGGAACACTGAAGCTTTCTTT. Amino acid sequence: CASQGNTEAFF.

This chain links TRBV5-1 with TRBJ2-3; D ambiguous. The germline gives CDR1 SGHRS, CDR2 YFSETQ. Trimming removed 4 bases at V and 4 bases at J, with 16 bases between. The CDR3 consists of 15 residues. The CDR3 DNA sequence: TGCGCCAGCAGCATGCAGGCCACAGTCGCAGATACGCAGTATTTT. Encoded protein: CASSMQATVADTQYF.

The chain links TRBV2 to TRBJ1-1; tentative D call: TRBD1 (5 bases). This CDR3 has 16 residues. Germline V gene data show CDR1 as SNHLY and CDR2 as FYNNEI. Trimming took off 8 bases at V and 1 base at J, with 20 bases between the two ends. The CDR3 nucleotides are TGTGCCAGCTCCCCGGGGGTCATAACGCGGAACACTGAAGCTTTCTTT. This sequence encodes CASSPGVITRNTEAFF.

This sequence joins TRBV2 and TRBJ1-2, with 12 nucleotides matching TRBD1. CDR3 length equals 17 residues. With 6 bases clipped from V and 6 bases from J, the junction kept 14 bases outside the gene matches. CDR1 is SNHLY and CDR2 is FYNNEI in the germline V gene. For the CDR3, the DNA is TGTGCCAGCAGCGACTTTACCGGGACAGGGGGCGCGAATGGCTACACCTTC. Translated: CASSDFTGTGGANGYTF.

This clone was detected once. This rearrangement joins TRBV2 to TRBJ2-3; 14 bases fit TRBD2. Germline loops: CDR1 SNHLY, CDR2 FYNNEI. The CDR3 extends over 17 amino acids. The junction had 9 bases not matched to a gene; V was cut back by 8 bases and J by 2 bases. CDR3 residues: CASSGLAGGSPTDTQYF. As DNA, the CDR3 is TGTGCCAGCTCCGGACTAGCGGGAGGTTCTCCCACAGATACGCAGTATTTT.

V usage is TRBV7-2 and J usage is TRBJ2-7; possible D gene TRBD1, 6 bases. Germline assignment: CDR1 SGHTA and CDR2 FQGNSA. The CDR3 contains 12 residues. V lost 3 bases and J lost 6, with 9 bases in between. In DNA, the CDR3 is TGTGCCAGCAGCTTGCAGGGGTTCGAGCAGTACTTC. It is translated as CASSLQGFEQYF.

This chain links TRBV30 with TRBJ2-3; D is perhaps TRBD2 (7 bases). This CDR3 comprises 14 residues. The V gene lost 2 bases and the J gene lost 7 bases, with 16 bases spanning the gap. Germline V gene sequence: CDR1 GTSNPN, CDR2 SVGIG (reference sequence). CDR3 in amino acids: CAWSLAGAPHTQYF. The CDR3 DNA follows: TGTGCCTGGAGTCTGGCGGGGGCTCCCCATACGCAGTATTTT. Variable domain in full (rest from reference TRBV30 and TRBJ2-3): SQTIHQWPATLVQPVGSPLSLECTVEGTSNPNLYWYRQAAGRGLQLLFYSVGIGQISSEVPQNLSASRPQDRQFILSSKKLLLSDSGFYLCAWSLAGAPHTQYFGPGTRLTVL.

The V gene is TRBV11-2, the J gene TRBJ2-7; 7 bases line up with TRBD1. The V gene end was trimmed by 5 bases and the J gene end by 4 bases; junction bases not matched to a gene: 17. Germline V gene lookup returns CDR1 SGHAT and CDR2 FQNNGV. The CDR3 runs 17 residues. Written as DNA, the CDR3 is TGTGCCAGCAGCCCCAACCATCCCATGACAGGGAAATACGAGCAGTACTTC. Amino acid sequence: CASSPNHPMTGKYEQYF.

The chain has TRBV19 and TRBJ1-2; 7 positions agree with TRBD1. The CDR3 length is 14 residues. The V gene's germline CDR1 is LNHDA and CDR2 SQIVND (reference sequence). Trimming cost V 4 bases and J 4 bases; bases outside gene matches: 6. The chain's CDR3 is CASSNLNRGYGYTF. The DNA for the CDR3 is TGTGCCAGTAGTAACCTTAACAGGGGCTATGGCTACACCTTC.

V usage is TRBV19 and J usage is TRBJ1-2; a weak D match, TRBD1 (6 bases). CDR1 and CDR2 from the germline V gene are LNHDA and SQIVND (reference sequence). The ends were cut back, 5 bases at V and 6 bases at J, with 22 bases in the middle. The CDR3 has 16 amino acids. CDR3 sequence: CASSAYRAEWVDGYTF. In DNA form, the CDR3 reads TGTGCCAGTAGTGCATACAGGGCGGAGTGGGTTGATGGCTACACCTTC.

The V gene is TRBV5-1, the J gene TRBJ1-2; TRBD1 matches at 8 bases. The J segment lost 11 bases and the V segment lost 4 bases, leaving 10 bases of the junction unmatched. Germline V lookup: CDR1 SGHRS, CDR2 YFSETQ. The CDR3 covers 13 residues. For the CDR3, the DNA is TGCGCCAGCAGCGGAGGGACAGGCCTCGAATACACCTTC. As protein: CASSGGTGLEYTF.

This clone turned up a few times. The chain joins TRBV5-4 to TRBJ2-1; D not certain. Per germline, CDR1 SGHNT and CDR2 YYREEE (reference sequence). V was trimmed by 2 bases and J by 9 bases, leaving 12 bases between them. This CDR3 is built from 13 residues. As DNA, the CDR3 is TGTGCCAGCAGCTTAAACTATGAGCGTGAGCAGTTCTTC. It yields the protein CASSLNYEREQFF. The variable domain in full, with the rest retrieved from reference TRBV5-4 and TRBJ2-1, is ETGVTQSPTHLIKTRGQQVTLRCSSQSGHNTVSWYQQALGQGPQFIFQYYREEENGRGNFPPRFSGLQFPNYSSELNVNALELDDSALYLCASSLNYEREQFFGPGTRLTVL.

The rearrangement joins TRBV7-2 to TRBJ2-2; the D call may be TRBD1 or TRBD2 (6 bases each). Looked up from germline, CDR1 is SGHTA and CDR2 is FQGNSA. Between the trimmed V and J ends, which lost 5 bases and 1 base, there was a span of 14 bases. The CDR3 has 16 amino acids. The chain's CDR3 is CASSLGGQGNTGELFF. The DNA of the CDR3 is TGTGCCAGCAGCCTAGGGGGGCAGGGGAACACCGGGGAGCTGTTTTTT.

This clone was observed once. The chain couples TRBV7-3 to TRBJ1-1, with 7 bases matching TRBD1. Germline CDR1 SGHTA, CDR2 FQGTGA. The CDR3 contains 13 residues. V lost 3 bases and J lost 3; bases outside the gene matches: 1. The CDR3 reads CASSFGTDTEAFF. For the CDR3, the DNA is TGTGCCAGCAGCTTTGGGACAGACACTGAAGCTTTCTTT. Full variable domain (rest looked up from reference TRBV7-3 and TRBJ1-1): GAGVSQTPSNKVTEKGKYVELRCDPISGHTALYWYRQSLGQGPEFLIYFQGTGAADDSGLPNDRFFAVRPEGSVSTLKIQRTERGDSAVYLCASSFGTDTEAFFGQGTRLTVV.